This entry is about one T cell receptor (beta chain). The sample belongs to a study of T cell changes during pregnancy in multiple sclerosis. This table comes from immunoSEQ multiplex PCR, and its TCRdb copy is limited to in-frame clones, with some not included. The table lists about 36,000 clones, 85% to 95% of them singletons. The CDR3 extends over 15 amino acids. The J segment lost 0 bases and the V segment lost 7 bases, leaving 2 bases of the junction unmatched. The germline CDR1 and CDR2 sequences are WSHSY and SAAADI. The V call is TRBV10-2, the J call TRBJ1-5; 11 bases line up with TRBD1. The specimen was PBMCs (not recorded whether the cells were cultured). The sequence was collected from a female donor with multiple sclerosis, enrolled in a pregnancy study. The CDR3 here is CASNGQGASNQPQHF. The CDR3 DNA reads as TGCGCCAGCAACGGACAGGGGGCTAGCAATCAGCCCCAGCATTTT.